Following are 13 T cell receptor beta chains from one sample sequenced in a study of T cells in tuberculosis. Here immunoSEQ multiplex PCR was the method, and the copy in TCRdb shows in-frame clones only, minus some. Of under 45,000 clones in the sample, more than 85% are singletons; the top ten hold roughly 7%. Sequencing was carried out using PBMCs. These receptor sequences come from a donor between 10 and 29 years old with latent tuberculosis or without tuberculosis infection.

The V and J genes are TRBV11-3 and TRBJ2-1; 12 nucleotides agree with TRBD2. CDR1 SGHNT and CDR2 YENEEA come from the germline V gene. The CDR3 runs 18 residues. The ends lost 0 bases at V and 2 bases at J; junction bases unmatched: 5. The CDR3 region has the DNA TGTGCCAGCAGCTTAGATGGGAGACTAGCGGGGGCCTACAATGAGCAGTTCTTC. Translating it yields CASSLDGRLAGAYNEQFF.

The CDR3 DNA sequence: TGTGCCAGCAAGCGGAACAGGGACCGCTCTGAAGCTTTCTTT. It is translated as CASKRNRDRSEAFF. V gene TRBV2 combines with J gene TRBJ1-1; tentative D call: TRBD1 (6 bases). The germline V gene encodes CDR1 SNHLY and CDR2 FYNNEI. This CDR3 has 14 amino acids. Trimming took off 7 bases at V and 6 bases at J, with 18 bases between the two ends.

This chain uses TRBV5-6 with TRBJ2-7, with TRBD2 matching over 7 bases. Germline V gives CDR1 SGHDT, CDR2 YYEEEE. The J segment lost 2 bases and the V segment lost 5 bases, leaving 13 bases of the junction unmatched. The CDR3 length is 16 residues. The CDR3 spells CASSYDNLGTTYEQYF. The CDR3 DNA follows: TGTGCCAGCAGTTACGATAACCTCGGGACTACCTACGAGCAGTACTTC.

The chain combines TRBV6-1 with TRBJ1-5, with TRBD1 matching over 7 bases. The CDR3 contains 15 residues. V shed 6 bases, J shed 1 base, and the junction held 6 bases outside the gene matches. The germline V gene has CDR1 MNHNS and CDR2 SASEGT. The CDR3 loop reads CASRVTTGSNQPQHF. In DNA, the CDR3 is TGTGCCAGCAGGGTGACGACAGGGAGCAATCAGCCCCAGCATTTT.

The gene calls are TRBV4-2 and TRBJ1-3, with a tentative D call TRBD1 (5 bases). CDR1 is LGHNA and CDR2 is YNFKEQ in the germline V gene. The CDR3 runs 19 residues. V lost 0 bases and J 2 bases, leaving 20 bases between the germline ends. The CDR3 loop is CASSQDVPGDCGTGNTIYF. DNA of the CDR3: TGTGCCAGCAGCCAAGATGTACCGGGGGACTGTGGAACTGGAAACACCATATATTTT.

This clone was detected a few times. The chain recombines TRBV9 with TRBJ1-2, with 9 positions matching TRBD1. CDR1 and CDR2 from the germline V gene are SGDLS and YYNGEE. The CDR3 loop spans 15 amino acids. After removal of 3 bases from V and 2 bases from J, the junction contained 5 bases not matched to a gene. The CDR3 sequence: CASSATGGQNYGYTF. The CDR3 DNA reads as TGTGCCAGCAGCGCGACAGGGGGACAAAACTATGGCTACACCTTC.

The chain links TRBV25-1 to TRBJ1-2, with D maybe TRBD1 (5 bases). This CDR3 spans 14 amino acids. Trimming took off 8 bases at V and 4 bases at J, with 17 bases between the two ends. Germline CDR1 reads MGHDK; CDR2 reads SYGVNS. DNA of the CDR3: TGTGCCAGCCGCCTTTCGGGGGGTCTCTATGGCTACACCTTC. Its protein product is CASRLSGGLYGYTF.

The gene calls are TRBV2 and TRBJ2-1, with 10 nucleotides matching TRBD1. Germline loops: CDR1 SNHLY, CDR2 FYNNEI. The V segment lost 5 bases and the J segment 5 bases; nucleotides outside the gene matches: 3. There are 14 residues in the CDR3. The CDR3 coding sequence is TGTGCCAGCAGTTCGGGACAGGGGAACAATGAGCAGTTCTTC. This encodes CASSSGQGNNEQFF.

The V gene is TRBV27, the J gene TRBJ2-7, with TRBD1 as a possible D gene (7 bases). The CDR3 has 14 residues. From germline, CDR1 is MNHEY and CDR2 SMNVEV (reference sequence). V shed 3 bases and J shed 5 bases, with 14 bases lying between them. The CDR3 spells CASSFQGGKNEQYF. In nucleotides, the CDR3 is TGTGCCAGCAGTTTCCAGGGGGGTAAAAACGAGCAGTACTTC.

The chain has TRBV6-5 and TRBJ2-7, with TRBD1 matching over 8 bases. The CDR3 runs 15 residues. J was trimmed by 2 bases and V by 0 bases; bases with no gene match: 3. CDR1 and CDR2 (germline): MNHEY, SVGAGI. In DNA, the CDR3 is TGTGCCAGCAGTTACTCGACACAGGGGGCCTACGAGCAGTACTTC. This translates into CASSYSTQGAYEQYF.

The DNA for the CDR3 is TGTGCCTGGAGTGTCCTGGGACAGGGTTTCGTGGTGGCTAATGAAAAACTGTTTTTT. Translation gives CAWSVLGQGFVVANEKLFF. The genes are TRBV30 and TRBJ1-4; 9 bases map to TRBD1. V was pared by 0 bases and J by 3 bases, with 14 bases of the junction left unmatched. The CDR3 runs 19 residues. CDR1 and CDR2 (germline): GTSNPN, SVGIG (reference sequence).

J is TRBJ1-2 and V is TRBV4-3; no clear D. Trimming stripped 1 base from V and 6 bases from J, with 15 bases between. This CDR3 has 15 residues. Germline lookup yields CDR1 LGHNA and CDR2 YSLEER. The DNA for the CDR3 is TGCGCCAGCAGCCAAGGCGGCACGGAGGTCCATGGCTACACCTTC. Its protein product is CASSQGGTEVHGYTF.

The rearrangement uses TRBV20-1 and TRBJ2-1; 9 positions match TRBD2. Germline CDR1 is DFQATT and CDR2 is SNEGSKA (reference sequence). Trimming cost V 6 bases and J 7 bases; bases outside gene matches: 1. The CDR3 totals 11 residues. Written as DNA, the CDR3 is TGCAGTGCGGGACTAGCAAATGAGCAGTTCTTC. Protein: CSAGLANEQFF.